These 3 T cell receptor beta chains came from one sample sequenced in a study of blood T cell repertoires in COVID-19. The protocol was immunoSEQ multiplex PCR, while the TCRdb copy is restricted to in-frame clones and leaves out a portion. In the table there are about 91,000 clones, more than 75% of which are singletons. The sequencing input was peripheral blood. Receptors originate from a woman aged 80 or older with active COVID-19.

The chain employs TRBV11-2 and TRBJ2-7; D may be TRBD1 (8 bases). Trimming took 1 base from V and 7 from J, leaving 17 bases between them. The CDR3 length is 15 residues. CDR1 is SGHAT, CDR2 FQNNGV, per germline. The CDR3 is CASSLADYRGGEQYF. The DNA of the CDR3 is TGTGCCAGCAGCTTAGCAGATTACAGGGGGGGAGAGCAGTACTTC.

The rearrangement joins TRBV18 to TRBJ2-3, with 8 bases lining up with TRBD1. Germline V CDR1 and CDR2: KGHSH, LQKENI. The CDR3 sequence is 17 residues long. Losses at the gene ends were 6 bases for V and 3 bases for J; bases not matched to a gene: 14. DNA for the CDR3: TGTGCCAGCTCCCTATGGGGGCCGGGACAGGCAACAGATACGCAGTATTTT. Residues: CASSLWGPGQATDTQYF.

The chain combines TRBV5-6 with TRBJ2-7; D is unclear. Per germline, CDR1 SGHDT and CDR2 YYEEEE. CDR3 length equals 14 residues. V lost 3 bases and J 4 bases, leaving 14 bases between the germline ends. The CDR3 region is CASSSASMRYEQYF. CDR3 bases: TGTGCCAGCAGCTCTGCTTCCATGAGATACGAGCAGTACTTC.